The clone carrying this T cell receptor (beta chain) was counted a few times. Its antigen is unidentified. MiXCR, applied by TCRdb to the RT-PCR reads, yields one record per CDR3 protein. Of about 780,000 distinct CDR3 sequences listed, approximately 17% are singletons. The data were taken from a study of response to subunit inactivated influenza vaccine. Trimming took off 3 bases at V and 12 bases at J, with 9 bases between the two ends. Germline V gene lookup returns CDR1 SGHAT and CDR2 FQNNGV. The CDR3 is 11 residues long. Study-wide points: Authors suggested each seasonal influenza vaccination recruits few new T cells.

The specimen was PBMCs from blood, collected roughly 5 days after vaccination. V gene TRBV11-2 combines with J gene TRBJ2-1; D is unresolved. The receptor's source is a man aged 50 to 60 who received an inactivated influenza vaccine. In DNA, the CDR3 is TGTGCCAGCAGCTTTGCGATCATGCAGTTCTTC. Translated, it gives CASSFAIMQFF.